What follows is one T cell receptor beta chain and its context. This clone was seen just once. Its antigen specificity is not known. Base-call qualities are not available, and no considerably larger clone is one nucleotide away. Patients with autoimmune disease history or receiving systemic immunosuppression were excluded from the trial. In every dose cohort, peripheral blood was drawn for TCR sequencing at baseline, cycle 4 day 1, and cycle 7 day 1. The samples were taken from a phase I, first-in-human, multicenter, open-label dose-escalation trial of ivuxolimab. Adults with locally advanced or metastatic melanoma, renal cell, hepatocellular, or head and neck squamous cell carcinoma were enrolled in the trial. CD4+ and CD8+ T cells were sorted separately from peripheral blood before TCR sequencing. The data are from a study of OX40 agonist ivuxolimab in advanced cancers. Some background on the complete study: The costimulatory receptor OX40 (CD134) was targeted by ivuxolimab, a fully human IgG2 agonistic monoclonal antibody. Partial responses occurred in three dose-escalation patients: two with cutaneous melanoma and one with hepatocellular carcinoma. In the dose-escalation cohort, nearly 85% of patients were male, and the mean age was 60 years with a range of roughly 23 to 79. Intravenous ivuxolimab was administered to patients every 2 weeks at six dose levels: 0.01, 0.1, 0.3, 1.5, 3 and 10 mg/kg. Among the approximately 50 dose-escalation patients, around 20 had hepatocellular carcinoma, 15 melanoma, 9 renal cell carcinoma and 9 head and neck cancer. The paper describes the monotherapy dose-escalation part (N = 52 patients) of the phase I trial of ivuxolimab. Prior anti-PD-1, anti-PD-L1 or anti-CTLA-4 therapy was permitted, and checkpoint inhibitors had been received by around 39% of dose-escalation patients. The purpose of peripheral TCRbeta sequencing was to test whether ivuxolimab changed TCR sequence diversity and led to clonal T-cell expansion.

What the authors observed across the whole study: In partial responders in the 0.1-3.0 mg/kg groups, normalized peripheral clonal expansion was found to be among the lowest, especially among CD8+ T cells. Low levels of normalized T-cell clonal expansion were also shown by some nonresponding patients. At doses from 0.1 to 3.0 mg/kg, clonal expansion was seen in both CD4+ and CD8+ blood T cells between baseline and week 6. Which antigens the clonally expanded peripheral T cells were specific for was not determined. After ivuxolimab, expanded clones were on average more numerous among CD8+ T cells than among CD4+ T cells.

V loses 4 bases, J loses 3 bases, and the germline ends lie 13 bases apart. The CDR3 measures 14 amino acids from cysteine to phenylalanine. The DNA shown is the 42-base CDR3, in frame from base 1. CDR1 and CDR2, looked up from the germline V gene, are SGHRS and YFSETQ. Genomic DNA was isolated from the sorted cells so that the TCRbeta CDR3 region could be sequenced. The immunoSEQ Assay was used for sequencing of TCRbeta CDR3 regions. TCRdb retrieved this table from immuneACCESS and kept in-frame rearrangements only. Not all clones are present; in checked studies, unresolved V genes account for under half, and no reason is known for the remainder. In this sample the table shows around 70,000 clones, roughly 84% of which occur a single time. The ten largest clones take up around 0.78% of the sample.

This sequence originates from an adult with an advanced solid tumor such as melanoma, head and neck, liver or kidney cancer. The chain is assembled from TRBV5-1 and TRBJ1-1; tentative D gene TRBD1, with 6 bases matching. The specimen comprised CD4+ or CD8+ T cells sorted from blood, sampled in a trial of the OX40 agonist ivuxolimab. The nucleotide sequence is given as TGCGCCAGCAGCATCCGGGACACGGACACTGAAGCTTTCTTT. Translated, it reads CASSIRDTDTEAFF.